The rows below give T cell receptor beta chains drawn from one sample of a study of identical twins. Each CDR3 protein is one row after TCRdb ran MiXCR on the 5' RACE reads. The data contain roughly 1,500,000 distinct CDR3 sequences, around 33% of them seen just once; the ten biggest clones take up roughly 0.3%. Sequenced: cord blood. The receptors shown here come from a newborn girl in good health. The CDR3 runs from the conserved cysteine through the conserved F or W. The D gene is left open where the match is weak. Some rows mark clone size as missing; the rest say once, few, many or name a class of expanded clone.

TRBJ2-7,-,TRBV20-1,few,CSARPPGQAYEQYF,TGCAGTGCTAGACCCCCCGGGCAGGCCTACGAGCAGTACTTC
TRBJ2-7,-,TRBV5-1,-,CASSPGLPDFDEQYF,TGCGCCAGCAGCCCCGGACTGCCGGATTTCGACGAGCAGTACTTC
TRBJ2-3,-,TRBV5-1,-,CASGSGISTDTQYF,TGCGCCAGCGGCTCAGGCATAAGCACAGATACGCAGTATTTT
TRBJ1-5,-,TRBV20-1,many,CSARQGPNQPQHF,TGCAGTGCTAGACAGGGGCCCAATCAGCCCCAGCATTTT
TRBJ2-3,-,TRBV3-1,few,CASSQVPGSSTDTQYF,TGTGCCAGCAGCCAAGTTCCAGGTTCTAGCACAGATACGCAGTATTTT
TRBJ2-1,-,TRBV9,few,CASSKAGGQVYNEQFF,TGTGCCAGCAGCAAAGCGGGGGGACAGGTGTACAATGAGCAGTTCTTC
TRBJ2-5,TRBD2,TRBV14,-,CASSQLGTREQYF,TGTGCCAGCAGCCAACTGGGGACTAGAGAGCAGTACTTC
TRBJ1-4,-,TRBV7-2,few,CASSLAFGGEKLFF,TGTGCCAGCAGCTTAGCTTTCGGGGGTGAAAAACTGTTTTTT
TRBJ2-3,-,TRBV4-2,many,CASSSYTQYF,TGTGCCAGCAGCTCTTATACGCAGTATTTT
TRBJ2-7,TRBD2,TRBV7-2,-,CASSLAAVAGPYEQYF,TGTGCCAGCAGCTTAGCCGCCGTAGCGGGGCCCTACGAGCAGTACTTC
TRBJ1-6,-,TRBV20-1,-,CSASGTGGYSPLHF,TGCAGTGCTTCCGGGACGGGGGGTTATTCACCCCTCCACTTT
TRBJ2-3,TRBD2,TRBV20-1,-,CSANPMTSGRDTQYF,TGCAGTGCTAACCCCATGACTAGCGGGAGGGATACGCAGTATTTT
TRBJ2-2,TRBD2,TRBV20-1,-,CSAGAGGKNTGELFF,TGCAGTGCTGGAGCGGGAGGGAAGAACACCGGGGAGCTGTTTTTT
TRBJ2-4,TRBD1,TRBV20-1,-,CSAEQGGNIQYF,TGCAGTGCGGAACAGGGGGGAAACATTCAGTACTTC
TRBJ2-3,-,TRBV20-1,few,CSASESAGLTDTQYF,TGCAGTGCTAGTGAATCGGCGGGGCTCACAGATACGCAGTATTTT
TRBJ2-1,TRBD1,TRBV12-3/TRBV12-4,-,CASSIGQGHEQFF,TGTGCCAGCAGTATAGGACAGGGACATGAGCAGTTCTTC
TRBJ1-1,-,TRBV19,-,CASSIGDPPQAEAFF,TGTGCCAGTAGTATAGGGGATCCCCCACAGGCTGAAGCTTTCTTT
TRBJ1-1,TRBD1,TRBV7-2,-,CASSLMGTGINTEAFF,TGTGCCAGCAGCTTAATGGGGACAGGTATAAACACTGAAGCTTTCTTT
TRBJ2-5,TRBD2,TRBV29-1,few,CSAGGTRETQYF,TGCAGCGCGGGGGGAACTAGAGAGACCCAGTACTTC
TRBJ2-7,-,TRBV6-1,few,CASSELSRYEQYF,TGTGCCAGCAGTGAATTGAGTCGGTACGAGCAGTACTTC
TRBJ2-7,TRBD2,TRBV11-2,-,CASSLGLAGGFNEQYF,TGTGCCAGCAGCCTGGGACTAGCGGGGGGTTTCAATGAGCAGTACTTC
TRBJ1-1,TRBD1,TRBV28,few,CASSLDRGRAFF,TGTGCCAGCAGTTTAGACAGGGGAAGGGCTTTCTTT
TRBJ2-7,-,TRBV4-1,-,CASRNLGRSSYNEQYF,TGCGCCAGCAGGAATCTAGGGAGGAGCTCCTACAATGAGCAGTACTTC
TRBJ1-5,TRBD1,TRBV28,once,CASYLIHRGGTSNRPQHF,TGTGCCAGCTATCTCATCCACAGGGGAGGAACTAGCAATCGGCCCCAGCATTTT
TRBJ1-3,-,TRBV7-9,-,CASTITSSGNTIYF,TGTGCCAGCACCATCACGAGCTCTGGAAACACCATATATTTT
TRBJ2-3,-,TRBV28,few,CASSSPRDSGRDTQYF,TGTGCCAGCAGTTCGCCAAGGGACTCCGGCCGCGATACGCAGTATTTT
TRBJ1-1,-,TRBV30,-,CAQLGRMNTEAFF,TGTGCCCAGCTCGGGCGGATGAACACTGAAGCTTTCTTT
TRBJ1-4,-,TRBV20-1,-,CSARNGGANEKLFF,TGCAGTGCTAGGAATGGGGGGGCTAATGAAAAACTGTTTTTT
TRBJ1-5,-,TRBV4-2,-,CASSRSDSNRPQHF,TGTGCCAGCAGCCGATCGGACTCCAATCGGCCCCAGCATTTT
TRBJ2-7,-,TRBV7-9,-,CASSFFGDYEQYF,TGTGCCAGCAGCTTTTTTGGGGATTACGAGCAGTACTTC
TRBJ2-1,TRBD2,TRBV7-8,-,CASSYTSGGSSSYNEQFF,TGTGCCAGCAGCTATACTAGCGGGGGGTCCAGCTCCTACAATGAGCAGTTCTTC
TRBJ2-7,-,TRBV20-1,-,CSARRQSQYEQYF,TGCAGTGCTAGAAGGCAGTCGCAGTACGAGCAGTACTTC
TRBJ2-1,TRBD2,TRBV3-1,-,CASSQISGRGWNEQFF,TGTGCCAGCAGCCAAATAAGCGGGAGGGGCTGGAATGAGCAGTTCTTC
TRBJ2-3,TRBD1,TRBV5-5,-,CASSNGQGGTDTQYF,TGTGCCAGCAGCAATGGACAGGGAGGCACAGATACGCAGTATTTT
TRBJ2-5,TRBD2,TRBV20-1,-,CSARVKTSGEWETQYF,TGCAGTGCTAGAGTAAAGACTAGCGGGGAATGGGAGACCCAGTACTTC